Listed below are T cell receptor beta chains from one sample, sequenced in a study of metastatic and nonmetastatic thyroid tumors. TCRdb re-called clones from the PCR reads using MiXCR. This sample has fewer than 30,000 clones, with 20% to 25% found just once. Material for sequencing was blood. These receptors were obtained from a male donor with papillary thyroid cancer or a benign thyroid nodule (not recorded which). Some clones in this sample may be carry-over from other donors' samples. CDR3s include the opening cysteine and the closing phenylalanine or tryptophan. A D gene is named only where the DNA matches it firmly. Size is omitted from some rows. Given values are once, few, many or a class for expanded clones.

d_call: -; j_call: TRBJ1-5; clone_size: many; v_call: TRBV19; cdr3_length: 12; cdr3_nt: TGTGCCAGTAGCCTCGGCAATCAGCCCCAGCATTTT; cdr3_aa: CASSLGNQPQHF
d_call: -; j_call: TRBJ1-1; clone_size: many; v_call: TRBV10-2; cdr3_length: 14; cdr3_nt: TGCGCCAGCAGTAAAACAAGGTCGGGGACTGAAGCTTTCTTT; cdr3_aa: CASSKTRSGTEAFF
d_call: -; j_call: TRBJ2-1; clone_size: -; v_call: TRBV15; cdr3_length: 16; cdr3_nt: TGTGCCACGAGCAGTGATTCGGGAGTAGGTTTAAATGAGCAGTTCTTC; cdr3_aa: CATSSDSGVGLNEQFF
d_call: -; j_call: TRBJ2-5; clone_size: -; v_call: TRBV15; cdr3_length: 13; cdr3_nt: TGTGCCACCAGCAGAGATCCGGGGGAGACCCAGTACTTC; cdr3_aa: CATSRDPGETQYF
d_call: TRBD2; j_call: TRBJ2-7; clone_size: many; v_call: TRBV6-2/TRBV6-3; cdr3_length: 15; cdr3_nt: TGTGCCAGCAGTTACACGGCGGGGGAATCCTACGAGCAGTACTTC; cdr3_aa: CASSYTAGESYEQYF
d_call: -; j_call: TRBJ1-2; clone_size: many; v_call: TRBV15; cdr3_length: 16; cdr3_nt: TGTGCCACCAGCAGAGATAGTGGGGCCGCAAGGTATGGCTACACCTTC; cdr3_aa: CATSRDSGAARYGYTF
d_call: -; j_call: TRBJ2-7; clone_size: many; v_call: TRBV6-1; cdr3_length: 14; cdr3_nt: TGTGCCAGCAGGTCCGGGACTGGCCTCTACGAGCAGTACTTC; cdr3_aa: CASRSGTGLYEQYF
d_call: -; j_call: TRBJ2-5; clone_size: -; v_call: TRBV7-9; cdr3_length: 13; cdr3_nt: TGTGCCAGGAGCTTAAGCAGGGGGGGGAGCCAGTACTTC; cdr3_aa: CARSLSRGGSQYF
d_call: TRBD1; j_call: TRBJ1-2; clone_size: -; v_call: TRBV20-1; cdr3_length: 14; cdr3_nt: TGCAGTGCCGACCTTCGTCAGGGGGCACGGGGCTACACCTTC; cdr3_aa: CSADLRQGARGYTF
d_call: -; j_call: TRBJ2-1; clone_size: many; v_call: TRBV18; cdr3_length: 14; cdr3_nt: TGTGCCAGCTCCCCGGAGAACAGCTACAATGAGCAGTTCTTC; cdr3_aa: CASSPENSYNEQFF
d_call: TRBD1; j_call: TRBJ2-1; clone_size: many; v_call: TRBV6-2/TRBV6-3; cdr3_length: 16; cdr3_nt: TGTGCCAGCAGTACCTGGGACAGGGCGCGATACAATGAGCAGTTCTTC; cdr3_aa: CASSTWDRARYNEQFF
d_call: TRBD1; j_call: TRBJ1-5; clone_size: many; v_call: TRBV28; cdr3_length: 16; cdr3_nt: TGTGCCAGCAGTTCGTTACGACAGGGTATCAATCAGCCCCAGCATTTT; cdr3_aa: CASSSLRQGINQPQHF
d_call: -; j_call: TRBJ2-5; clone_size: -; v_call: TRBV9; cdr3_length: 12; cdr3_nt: TGTGCCAGCAGCTCAGGGACGGAGACCCAGTACTTC; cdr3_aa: CASSSGTETQYF
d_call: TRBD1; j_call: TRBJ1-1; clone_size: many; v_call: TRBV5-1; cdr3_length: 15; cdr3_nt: TGCGCCAGCAGCTCCCTACAGGGGATGAACACTGAAGCTTTCTTT; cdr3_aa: CASSSLQGMNTEAFF
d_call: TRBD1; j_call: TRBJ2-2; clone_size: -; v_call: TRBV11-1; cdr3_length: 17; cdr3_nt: TGTGCCAACAGCTTAGTTAGGGACAGGGGTCCCACCGGGGAGCTGTTTTTT; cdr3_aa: CANSLVRDRGPTGELFF
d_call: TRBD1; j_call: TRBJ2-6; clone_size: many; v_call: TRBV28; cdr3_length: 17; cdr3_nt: TGTGCCAGCAGCGGGCAGCAGGGGGCGCTTGGGGCCAACGTCCTGACTTTC; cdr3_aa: CASSGQQGALGANVLTF
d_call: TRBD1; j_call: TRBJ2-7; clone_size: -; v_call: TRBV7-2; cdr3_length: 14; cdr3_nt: TGTGCCAGCAGCTTAGTTTCAGGGGGCGTCGAGAAGTACTTC; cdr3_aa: CASSLVSGGVEKYF
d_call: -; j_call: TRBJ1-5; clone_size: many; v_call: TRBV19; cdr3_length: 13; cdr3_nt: TGTGCCAGTAGCCCAGGGTACAATCAGCCCCAGCATTTT; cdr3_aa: CASSPGYNQPQHF
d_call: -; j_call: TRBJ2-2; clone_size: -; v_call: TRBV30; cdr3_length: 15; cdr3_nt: TGTTCCTGGAGTGAGCAGGTCCGGGAAACCGGGGAGCTGTTTTTT; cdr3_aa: CSWSEQVRETGELFF
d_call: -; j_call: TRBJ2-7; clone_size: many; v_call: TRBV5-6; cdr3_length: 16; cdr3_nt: TGTGCCAGCAGCCCGGAGGGCCAGGCTATTTCCTACGAGCAGTACTTC; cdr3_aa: CASSPEGQAISYEQYF
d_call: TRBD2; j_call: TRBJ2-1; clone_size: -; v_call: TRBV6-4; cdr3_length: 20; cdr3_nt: TGTGCCAGCAGGGACCAAGTGAGGGGTCTAGCGGGTGGATTATACAATGAGCAGTTCTTC; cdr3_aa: CASRDQVRGLAGGLYNEQFF
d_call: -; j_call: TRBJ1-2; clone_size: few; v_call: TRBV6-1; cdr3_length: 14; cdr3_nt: TGTGCCAGCGGTTCGTACAGGGATGGTTATTGCTACACCTTC; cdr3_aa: CASGSYRDGYCYTF
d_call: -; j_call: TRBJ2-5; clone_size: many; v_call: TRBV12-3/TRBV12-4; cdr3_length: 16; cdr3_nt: TGTGCCAGCAGTTCGGTCGGGTCATCACCTCAAGAGACCCAGTACTTC; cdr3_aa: CASSSVGSSPQETQYF
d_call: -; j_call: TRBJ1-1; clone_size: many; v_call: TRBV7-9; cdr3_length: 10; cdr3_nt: TGTGCCGTACGGATCACTGAAGCTTTCTTT; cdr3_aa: CAVRITEAFF